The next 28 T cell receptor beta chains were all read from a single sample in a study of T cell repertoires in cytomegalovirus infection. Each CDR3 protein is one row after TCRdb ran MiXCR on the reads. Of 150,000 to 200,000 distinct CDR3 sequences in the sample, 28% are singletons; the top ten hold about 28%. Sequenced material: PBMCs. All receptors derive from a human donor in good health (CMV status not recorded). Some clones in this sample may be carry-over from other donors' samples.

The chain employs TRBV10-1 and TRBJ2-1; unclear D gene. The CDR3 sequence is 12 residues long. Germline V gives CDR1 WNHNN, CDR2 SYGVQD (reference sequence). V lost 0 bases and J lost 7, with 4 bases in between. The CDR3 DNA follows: TGCGCCAGCAGTGAGTCGATGAATGAGCAGTTCTTC. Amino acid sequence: CASSESMNEQFF.

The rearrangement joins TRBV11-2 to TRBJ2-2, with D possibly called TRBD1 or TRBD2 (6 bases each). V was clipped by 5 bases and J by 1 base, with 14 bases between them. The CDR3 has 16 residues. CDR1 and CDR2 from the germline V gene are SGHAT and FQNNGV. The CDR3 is CASSAQGGWNTGELFF. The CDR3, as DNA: TGTGCCAGCAGCGCACAAGGGGGGTGGAACACCGGGGAGCTGTTTTTT.

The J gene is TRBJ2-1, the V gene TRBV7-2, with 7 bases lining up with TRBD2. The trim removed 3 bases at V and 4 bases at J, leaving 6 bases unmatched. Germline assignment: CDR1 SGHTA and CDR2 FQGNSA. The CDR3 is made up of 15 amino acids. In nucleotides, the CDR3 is TGTGCCAGCAGCTTTAGACGCGGGGGTTACAATGAGCAGTTCTTC. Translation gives CASSFRRGGYNEQFF. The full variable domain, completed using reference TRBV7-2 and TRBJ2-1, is GAGVSQSPSNKVTEKGKDVELRCDPISGHTALYWYRQSLGQGLEFLIYFQGNSAPDKSGLPSDRFSAERTGGSVSTLTIQRTQQEDSAVYLCASSFRRGGYNEQFFGPGTRLTVL.

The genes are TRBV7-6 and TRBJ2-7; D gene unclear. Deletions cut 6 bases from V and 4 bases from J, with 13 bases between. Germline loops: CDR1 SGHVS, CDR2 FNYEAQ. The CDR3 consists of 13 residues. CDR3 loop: CASSRTAIYEQYF. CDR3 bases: TGTGCCAGCAGTCGTACAGCGATTTACGAGCAGTACTTC.

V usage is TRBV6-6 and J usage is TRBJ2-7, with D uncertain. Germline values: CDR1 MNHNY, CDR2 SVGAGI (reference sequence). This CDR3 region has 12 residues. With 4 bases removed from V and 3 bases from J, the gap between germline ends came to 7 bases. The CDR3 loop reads CASSSTIYEQYF. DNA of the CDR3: TGTGCCAGCAGTTCGACCATCTACGAGCAGTACTTC.

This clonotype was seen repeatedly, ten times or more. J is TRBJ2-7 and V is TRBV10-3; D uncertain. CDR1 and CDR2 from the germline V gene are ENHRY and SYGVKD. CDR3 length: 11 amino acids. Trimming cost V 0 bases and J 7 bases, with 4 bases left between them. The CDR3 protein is CAISESEEQYF. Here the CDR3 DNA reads TGTGCCATCAGTGAGTCCGAGGAGCAGTACTTC.

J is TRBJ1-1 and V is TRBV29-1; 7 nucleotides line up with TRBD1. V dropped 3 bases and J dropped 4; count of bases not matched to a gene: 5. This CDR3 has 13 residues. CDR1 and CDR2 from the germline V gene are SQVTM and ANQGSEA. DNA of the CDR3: TGCAGCGTTGAGAGGGGGCGCGGCACTGAAGCTTTCTTT. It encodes CSVERGRGTEAFF.

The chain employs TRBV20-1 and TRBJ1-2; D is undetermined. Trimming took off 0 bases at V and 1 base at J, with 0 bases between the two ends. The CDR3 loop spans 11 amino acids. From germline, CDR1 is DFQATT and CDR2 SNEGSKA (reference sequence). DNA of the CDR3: TGCAGTGCTAGAGATAACTATGGCTACACCTTC. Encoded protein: CSARDNYGYTF.

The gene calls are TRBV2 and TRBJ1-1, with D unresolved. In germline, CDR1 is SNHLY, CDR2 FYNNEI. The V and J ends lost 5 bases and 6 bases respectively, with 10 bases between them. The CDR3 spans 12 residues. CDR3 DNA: TGTGCCAGCAGTAACTTAGGCCCTGAAGCTTTCTTT. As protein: CASSNLGPEAFF.

The CDR3 loop reads CASSLVAGALHF. DNA for the CDR3: TGTGCCAGCAGCTTAGTAGCAGGGGCCCTCCACTTT. The J gene is TRBJ1-6, the V gene TRBV7-6, with D possibly TRBD1 on 6 matching bases. The CDR3 runs 12 residues. CDR1 is SGHVS and CDR2 is FNYEAQ in the germline V gene. The V and J ends lost 1 base and 14 bases respectively, with 9 bases between them. Full variable domain (remainder filled in from reference TRBV7-6 and TRBJ1-6): GAGVSQSPRYKVTKRGQDVALRCDPISGHVSLYWYRQALGQGPEFLTYFNYEAQQDKSGLPNDRFSAERPEGSISTLTIQRTEQRDSAMYRCASSLVAGALHFGNGTRLTVT.

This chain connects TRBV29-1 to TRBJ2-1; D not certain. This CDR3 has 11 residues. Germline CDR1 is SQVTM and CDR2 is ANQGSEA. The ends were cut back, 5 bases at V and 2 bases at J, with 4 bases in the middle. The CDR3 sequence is CSVRPYNEQFF. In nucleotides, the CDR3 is TGCAGCGTTCGACCCTACAATGAGCAGTTCTTC.

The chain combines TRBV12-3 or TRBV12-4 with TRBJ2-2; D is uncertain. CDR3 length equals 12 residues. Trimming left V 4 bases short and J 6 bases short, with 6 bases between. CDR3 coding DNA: TGTGCCAGCAGTTATTATCCCGGGGAGCTGTTTTTT. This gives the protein CASSYYPGELFF.

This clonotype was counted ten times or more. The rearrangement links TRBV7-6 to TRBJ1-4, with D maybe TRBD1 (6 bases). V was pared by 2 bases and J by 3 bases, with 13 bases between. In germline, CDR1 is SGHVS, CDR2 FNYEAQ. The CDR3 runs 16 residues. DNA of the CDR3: TGTGCCAGCAGCTTAACTTTCAGGGGACCTAATGAAAAACTGTTTTTT. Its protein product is CASSLTFRGPNEKLFF.

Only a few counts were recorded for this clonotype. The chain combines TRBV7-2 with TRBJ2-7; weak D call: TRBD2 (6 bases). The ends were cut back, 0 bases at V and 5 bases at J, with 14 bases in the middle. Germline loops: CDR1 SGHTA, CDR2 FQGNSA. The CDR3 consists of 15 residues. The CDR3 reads CASSLAGGTPNEQYF. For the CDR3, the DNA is TGTGCCAGCAGCTTAGCGGGGGGAACGCCTAACGAGCAGTACTTC.

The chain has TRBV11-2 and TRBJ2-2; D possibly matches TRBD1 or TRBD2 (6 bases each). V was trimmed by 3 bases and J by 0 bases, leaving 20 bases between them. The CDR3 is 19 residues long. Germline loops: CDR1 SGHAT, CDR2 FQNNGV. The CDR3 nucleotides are TGTGCCAGCAGCTTCTCGCACAGGACAGCGGGCGCGAACACCGGGGAGCTGTTTTTT. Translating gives CASSFSHRTAGANTGELFF. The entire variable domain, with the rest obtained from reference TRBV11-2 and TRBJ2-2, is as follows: EAGVAQSPRYKIIEKRQSVAFWCNPISGHATLYWYQQILGQGPKLLIQFQNNGVVDDSQLPKDRFSAERLKGVDSTLKIQPAKLEDSAVYLCASSFSHRTAGANTGELFFGEGSRLTVL.

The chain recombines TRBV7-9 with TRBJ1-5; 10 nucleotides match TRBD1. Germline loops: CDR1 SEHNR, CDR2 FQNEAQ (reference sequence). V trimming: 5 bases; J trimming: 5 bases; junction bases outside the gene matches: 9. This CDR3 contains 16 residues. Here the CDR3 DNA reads TGTGCCAGCAGCGACTGGGACAGGGGAAGGGATCAGCCCCAGCATTTT. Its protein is CASSDWDRGRDQPQHF.

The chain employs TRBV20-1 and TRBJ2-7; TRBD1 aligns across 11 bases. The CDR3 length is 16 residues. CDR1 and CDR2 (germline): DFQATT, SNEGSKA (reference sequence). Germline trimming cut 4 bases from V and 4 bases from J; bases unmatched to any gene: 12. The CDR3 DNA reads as TGCAGTGCTAAGATGGGACAGGGGGGCCTCGGGTACGAGCAGTACTTC. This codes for CSAKMGQGGLGYEQYF.

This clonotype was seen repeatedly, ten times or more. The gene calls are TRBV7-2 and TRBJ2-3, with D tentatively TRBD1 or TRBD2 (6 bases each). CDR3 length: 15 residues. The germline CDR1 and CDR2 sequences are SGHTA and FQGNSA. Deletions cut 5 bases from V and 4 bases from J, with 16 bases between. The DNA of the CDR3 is TGTGCCAGCAGCCGTAGGGGGGATGGCGCAGATACGCAGTATTTT. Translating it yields CASSRRGDGADTQYF.

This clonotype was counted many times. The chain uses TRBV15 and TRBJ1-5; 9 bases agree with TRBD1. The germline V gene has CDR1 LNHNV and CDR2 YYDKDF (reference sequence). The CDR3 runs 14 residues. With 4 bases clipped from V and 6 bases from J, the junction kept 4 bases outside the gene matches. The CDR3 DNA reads TGTGCCACCAGCAACAGGGGGCGCGGTCAGCCCCAGCATTTT. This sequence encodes CATSNRGRGQPQHF.

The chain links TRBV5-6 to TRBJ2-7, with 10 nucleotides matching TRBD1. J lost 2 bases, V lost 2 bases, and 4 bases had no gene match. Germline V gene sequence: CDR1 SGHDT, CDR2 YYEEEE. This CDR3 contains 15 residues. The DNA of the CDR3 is TGTGCCAGCAGCTTCACGGGACAGGGGACCTACGAGCAGTACTTC. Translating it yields CASSFTGQGTYEQYF.

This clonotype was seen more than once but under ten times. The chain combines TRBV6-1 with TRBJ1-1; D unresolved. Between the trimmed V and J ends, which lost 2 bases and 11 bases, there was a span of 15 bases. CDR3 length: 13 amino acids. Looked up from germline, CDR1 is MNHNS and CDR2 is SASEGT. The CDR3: CASSELIALRAFF. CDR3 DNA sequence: TGTGCCAGCAGTGAATTGATAGCTTTGCGGGCTTTCTTT.

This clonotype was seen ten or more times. The CDR3 DNA reads as TGTGCCAGCAGCTTGGGCGGGCCAAACAATGAGCAGTTCTTC. Translated, it gives CASSLGGPNNEQFF. The genes are TRBV7-3 and TRBJ2-1; TRBD2 might be the D (5 bases). Germline CDR1 and CDR2: SGHTA and FQGTGA. This CDR3 is built from 14 residues. V was cut by 3 bases and J by 5 bases, with 11 bases left in between.

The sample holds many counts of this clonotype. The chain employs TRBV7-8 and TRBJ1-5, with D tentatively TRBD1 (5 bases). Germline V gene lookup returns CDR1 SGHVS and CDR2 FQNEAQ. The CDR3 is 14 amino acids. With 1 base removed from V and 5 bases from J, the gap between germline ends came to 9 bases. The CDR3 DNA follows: TGTGCCAGCAGCTTAGATCAGGGTTATCAGCCCCAGCATTTT. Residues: CASSLDQGYQPQHF.

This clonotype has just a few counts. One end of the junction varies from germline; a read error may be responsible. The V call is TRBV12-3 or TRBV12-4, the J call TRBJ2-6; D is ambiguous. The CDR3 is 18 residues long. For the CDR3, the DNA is TGTGCCAGCCTCACCTCCAGCCCCTCCAGCTCTGGGACCAACGTCCTGACTTTC. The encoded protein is CASLTSSPSSSGTNVLTF.

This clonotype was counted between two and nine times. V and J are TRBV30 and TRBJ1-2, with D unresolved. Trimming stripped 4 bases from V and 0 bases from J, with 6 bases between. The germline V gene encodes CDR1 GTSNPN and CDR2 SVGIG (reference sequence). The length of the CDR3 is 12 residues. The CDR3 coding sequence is TGTGCCTGGAAGGCCTCTAACTATGGCTACACCTTC. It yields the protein CAWKASNYGYTF.

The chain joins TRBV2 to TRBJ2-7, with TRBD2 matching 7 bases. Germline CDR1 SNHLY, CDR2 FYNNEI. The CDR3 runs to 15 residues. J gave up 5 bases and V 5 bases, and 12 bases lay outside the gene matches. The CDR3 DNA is TGTGCCAGCAGTTCCTGGGGCGGGGGTCCCCACGAGCAGTACTTC. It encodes CASSSWGGGPHEQYF.

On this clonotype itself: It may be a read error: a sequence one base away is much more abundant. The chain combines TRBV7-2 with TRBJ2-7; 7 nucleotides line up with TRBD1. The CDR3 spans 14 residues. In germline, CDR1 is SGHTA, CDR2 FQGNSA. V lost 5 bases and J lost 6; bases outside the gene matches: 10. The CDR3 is CASSRTGQLFEQYF. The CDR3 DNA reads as TGTGCCAGCAGCAGGACGGGACAGCTTTTCGAGCAGTACTTC.

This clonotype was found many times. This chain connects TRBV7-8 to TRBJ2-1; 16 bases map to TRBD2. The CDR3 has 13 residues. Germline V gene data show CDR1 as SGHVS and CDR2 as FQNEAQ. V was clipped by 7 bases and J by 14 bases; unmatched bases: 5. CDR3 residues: CASTGLAGGPKFF. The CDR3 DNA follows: TGTGCCAGCACGGGACTAGCGGGGGGGCCGAAGTTCTTC.